This record concerns one T cell receptor (beta chain) sequence. Authors' data handling: Amplified reference gene primers provided the basis for estimating nucleated cell counts. TCRdb keeps only in-frame clones here, not all; method: immunoSEQ multiplex PCR. V and J calls and clone size follow that table, whereas D and trimming were derived from the DNA. The table lists about 120,000 clones, about 80% of them singletons. CDR1 is SGHAT and CDR2 is FQNNGV in the germline V gene. The V gene lost 1 base and the J gene lost 2 bases, with 11 bases spanning the gap. The length of the CDR3 is 16 residues. This record belongs to a study of blood T cell repertoires in COVID-19. Study background: COVID-19 samples, acute and convalescent, were from the United States, Italy and Spain.

The V and J genes are TRBV11-2 and TRBJ2-2, with a possible D match to TRBD2 (5 bases). This sequence originates from a man aged 60 to 75 with active or convalescent COVID-19. Sequencing was carried out using peripheral blood. CDR3 DNA: TGTGCCAGCAGCTTAGGGACCCGGGGAAACACCGGGGAGCTGTTTTTT. It translates to CASSLGTRGNTGELFF.